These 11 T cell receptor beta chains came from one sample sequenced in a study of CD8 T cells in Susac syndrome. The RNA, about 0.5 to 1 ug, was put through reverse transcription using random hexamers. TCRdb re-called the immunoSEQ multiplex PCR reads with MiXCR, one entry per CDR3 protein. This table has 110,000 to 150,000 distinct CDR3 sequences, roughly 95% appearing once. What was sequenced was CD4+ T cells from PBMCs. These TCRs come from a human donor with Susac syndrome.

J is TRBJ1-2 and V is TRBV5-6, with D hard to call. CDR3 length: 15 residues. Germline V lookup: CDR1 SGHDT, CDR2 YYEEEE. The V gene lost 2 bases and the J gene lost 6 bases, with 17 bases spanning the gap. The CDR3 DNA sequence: TGTGCCAGCAGCTTCGTACCCTCGATACGTCATGGCTACACCTTC. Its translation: CASSFVPSIRHGYTF.

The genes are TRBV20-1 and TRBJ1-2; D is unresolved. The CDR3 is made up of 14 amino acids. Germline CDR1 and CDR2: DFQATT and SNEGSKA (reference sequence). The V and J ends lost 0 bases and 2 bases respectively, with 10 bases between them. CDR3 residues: CSARDFSHNYGYTF. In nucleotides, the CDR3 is TGCAGTGCTAGAGATTTCTCTCACAACTATGGCTACACCTTC.

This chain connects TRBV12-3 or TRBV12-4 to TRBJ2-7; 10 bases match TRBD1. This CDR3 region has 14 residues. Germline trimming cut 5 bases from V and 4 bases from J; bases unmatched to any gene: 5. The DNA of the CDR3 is TGTGCCAGCAGTCCTAGGGGACAGGGGTACGAGCAGTACTTC. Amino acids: CASSPRGQGYEQYF.

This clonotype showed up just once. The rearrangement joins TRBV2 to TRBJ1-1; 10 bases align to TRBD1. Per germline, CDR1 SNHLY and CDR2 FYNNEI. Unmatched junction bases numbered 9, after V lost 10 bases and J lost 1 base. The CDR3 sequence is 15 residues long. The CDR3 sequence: CATRTGGHGNTEAFF. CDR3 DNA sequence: TGTGCCACCCGGACAGGGGGTCACGGGAACACTGAAGCTTTCTTT. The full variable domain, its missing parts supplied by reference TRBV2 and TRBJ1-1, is EPEVTQTPSHQVTQMGQEVILRCVPISNHLYFYWYRQILGQKVEFLVSFYNNEISEKSEIFDDQFSVERPDGSNFTLKIRSTKLEDSAMYFCATRTGGHGNTEAFFGQGTRLTVV.

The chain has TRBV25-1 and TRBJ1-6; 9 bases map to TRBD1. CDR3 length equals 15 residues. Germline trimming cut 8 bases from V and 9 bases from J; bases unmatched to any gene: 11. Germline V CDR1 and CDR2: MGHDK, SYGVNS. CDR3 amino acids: CASRRTGDSGSPLHF. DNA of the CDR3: TGTGCCAGCCGACGGACAGGGGATTCAGGTTCACCCCTCCACTTT.

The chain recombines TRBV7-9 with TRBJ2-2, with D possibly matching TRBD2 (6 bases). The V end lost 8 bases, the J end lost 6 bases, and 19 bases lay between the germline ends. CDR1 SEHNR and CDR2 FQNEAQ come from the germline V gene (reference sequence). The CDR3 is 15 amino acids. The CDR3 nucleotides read TGTGCCAGCTTCCACGATATCGCGGGATCCGGGGAGCTGTTTTTT. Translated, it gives CASFHDIAGSGELFF.

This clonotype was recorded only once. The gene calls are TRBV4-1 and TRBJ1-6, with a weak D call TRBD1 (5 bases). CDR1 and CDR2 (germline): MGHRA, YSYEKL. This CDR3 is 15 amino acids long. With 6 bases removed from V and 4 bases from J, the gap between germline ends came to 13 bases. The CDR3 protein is CASRGGADYNSPLHF. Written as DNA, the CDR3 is TGCGCCAGCAGAGGTGGGGCGGATTATAATTCACCCCTCCACTTT.

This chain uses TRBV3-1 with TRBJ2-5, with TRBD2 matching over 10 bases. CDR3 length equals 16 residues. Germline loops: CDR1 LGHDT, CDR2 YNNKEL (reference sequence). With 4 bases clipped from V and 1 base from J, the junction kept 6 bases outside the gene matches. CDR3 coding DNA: TGTGCCAGCAGCCGCGGACTAGCGGCCCTCCAAGAGACCCAGTACTTC. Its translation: CASSRGLAALQETQYF.

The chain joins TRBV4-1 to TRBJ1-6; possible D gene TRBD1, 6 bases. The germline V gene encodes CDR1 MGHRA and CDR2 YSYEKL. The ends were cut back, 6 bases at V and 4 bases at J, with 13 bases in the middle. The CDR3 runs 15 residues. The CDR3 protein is CASSRTEGYNSPLHF. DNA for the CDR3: TGCGCCAGCAGTCGGACAGAGGGGTATAATTCACCCCTCCACTTT.

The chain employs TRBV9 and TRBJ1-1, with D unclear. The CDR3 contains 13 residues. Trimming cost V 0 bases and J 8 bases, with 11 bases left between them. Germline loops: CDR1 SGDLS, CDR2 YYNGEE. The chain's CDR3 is CASSVGALGEAFF. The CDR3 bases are TGTGCCAGCAGCGTAGGGGCACTCGGAGAAGCTTTCTTT.

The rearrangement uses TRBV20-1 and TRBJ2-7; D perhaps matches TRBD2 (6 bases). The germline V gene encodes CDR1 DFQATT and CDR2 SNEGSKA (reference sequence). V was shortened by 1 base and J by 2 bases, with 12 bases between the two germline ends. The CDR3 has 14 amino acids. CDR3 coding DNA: TGCAGTGCTAGAGGTATGGAGGGGACCTACGAGCAGTACTTC. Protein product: CSARGMEGTYEQYF.